This T cell receptor (beta chain) came from a study of T-cell memory formation after mild COVID-19. Overall study results and limits: That cross-reactive memory joined was suggested by some responding clones appearing in pre-infection memory. Clones that contracted clustered mainly in CM and EM if CD4+ and in EMRA if CD8+.

Notes on this clonotype: What it binds is not known.

TCRdb re-analysed the 5' RACE reads in MiXCR, keeping a single row per CDR3 protein. The repertoire holds 300,000 to 350,000 distinct CDR3 sequences, 13% to 15% seen once, with around 20% in the top ten. The source material was PBMCs or a T cell subset sorted from them (not recorded which). The TCR comes from a young man who had mild COVID-19 (a few samples of this study predate the infection). Cell type and time point are not known.

The CDR3 sequence: CASSLAGGGAWDTQYF. The CDR3 DNA sequence: TGCGCCAGCAGCTTGGCCGGCGGGGGGGCCTGGGATACGCAGTATTTT. This chain connects TRBV5-1 to TRBJ2-3; TRBD2 agrees at 9 bases. This CDR3 region has 16 residues. CDR1 is SGHRS and CDR2 is YFSETQ in the germline V gene. V trimming: 0 bases; J trimming: 6 bases; junction bases outside the gene matches: 8.